This TCR beta chain was recorded in a study of technical replicates of blood from a handful of donors. Sequencing was performed with immunoSEQ multiplex PCR; in TCRdb, only in-frame clones are kept and a portion is missing. The profile shows some 69,000 clones, approximately 88% of them singletons. Per germline, CDR1 LNHDA and CDR2 SQIVND (reference sequence). This CDR3 is built from 15 residues. The V gene end was trimmed by 1 base and the J gene end by 2 bases; junction bases not matched to a gene: 0. Source material: PBMCs. J is TRBJ1-5 and V is TRBV19, with 9 bases lining up with TRBD1. This clonotype was obtained from a human donor in good health. Some clones in this sample may be carry-over from other donors' samples. The CDR3 sequence: CASSIGDRGNQPQHF. The CDR3, as DNA: TGTGCCAGTAGTATAGGGGACAGGGGCAATCAGCCCCAGCATTTT.